This T cell receptor (beta chain) was captured in a study of metastatic and nonmetastatic thyroid tumors. Study-wide context: It was across blood and tumor or nodule tissue from malignant and benign thyroid patients that repertoires were compared.

This CDR3 region has 13 residues. The germline CDR1 and CDR2 sequences are MNHNS and SASEGT. Ahead of thyroid surgery, no patient had received treatment of any kind. In the study's own analysis: Using the CDR3 differences seen across clinicopathological groups, the authors built a distant-metastasis classifier for papillary thyroid cancer, which was meant to discriminate distant-metastatic patients. Through MiXCR, TCRdb re-clonotyped the PCR reads. In this record, the V and J calls reflect TCRdb's handling and not the investigators' own analysis. The table lists over 20,000 clones, about 16% of them singletons. A note on this clone: The junction departs from germline at one end; a sequencing error may be responsible.

Sequenced: tumor tissue. This TCR was sampled from a female donor with papillary thyroid cancer or a benign thyroid nodule (not recorded which). Some clones in this sample may be carry-over from other donors' samples. The chain joins TRBV6-1 to TRBJ1-6; no clear D gene. DNA for the CDR3: TGTGCCAGCAGTGCCCCGCATAATTCACCCCTACACTTT. Translating gives CASSAPHNSPLHF.